A selection of T cell receptor beta chains follows, all from one sample in a study of blood T cell repertoires in COVID-19. TCRdb's copy holds only in-frame clones and misses some; the assay was immunoSEQ multiplex PCR. The data hold roughly 200,000 clones, with 75% to 90% observed a single time. What was sequenced was peripheral blood. The receptors shown here come from a man in his sixties with acute or convalescent COVID-19. The CDR3 runs from the conserved cysteine through the conserved F or W. A D gene is named only where the DNA matches it firmly. Clone size is given for some rows only: seen once, a few or many times, or a class if the clone is expanded.

j_gene | v_gene | abundance | d_gene | CDR3aa | CDR3nt
TRBJ2-3 | TRBV7-9 | once | . | CASSFGGTGSDTQYF | TGTGCCAGCAGCTTTGGCGGAACAGGGTCAGATACGCAGTATTTT
TRBJ2-2 | TRBV7-2 | . | TRBD2 | CASSLRASGSAGELFF | TGTGCCAGCAGCTTAAGAGCGAGCGGGAGTGCCGGGGAGCTGTTTTTT
TRBJ2-7 | TRBV4-3 | . | TRBD2 | CASSQGLAGVNEQYF | TGCGCCAGCAGCCAAGGTCTAGCGGGAGTTAACGAGCAGTACTTC
TRBJ2-7 | TRBV6-2/TRBV6-3 | . | . | CASSYRGWEQYF | TGTGCCAGCAGTTACAGAGGGTGGGAGCAGTACTTC
TRBJ1-1 | TRBV6-1 | . | . | CASSEAPRGGGRYTEAFF | TGTGCCAGCAGTGAAGCGCCGAGGGGCGGGGGGAGGTACACTGAAGCTTTCTTT
TRBJ2-1 | TRBV5-1 | . | TRBD2 | CASSLVAGGTLGEQFF | TGCGCCAGCAGCTTGGTTGCGGGAGGTACTTTGGGTGAGCAGTTCTTC
TRBJ1-1 | TRBV19 | . | TRBD1 | CASSAGQAIGNTEAFF | TGTGCCAGTAGCGCGGGACAGGCTATTGGGAACACTGAAGCTTTCTTT
TRBJ1-5 | TRBV6-5 | . | . | CASSRNPGDNQPQHF | TGTGCCAGCAGCCGAAATCCAGGGGACAATCAGCCCCAGCATTTT
TRBJ2-3 | TRBV18 | few | TRBD1 | CASSPPTGAPDTQYF | TGTGCCAGCTCACCACCGACAGGGGCTCCAGATACGCAGTATTTT
TRBJ2-1 | TRBV4-3 | . | . | CASSQEPGTSNNEQFF | TGCGCCAGCAGCCAAGAACCCGGGACTTCGAACAATGAGCAGTTCTTC
TRBJ1-5 | TRBV2 | . | . | CASSEDSSPQHF | TGTGCCAGCAGTGAAGACAGTTCTCCCCAGCATTTT
TRBJ2-1 | TRBV30 | . | . | CAWSEIGGNNNEQFF | TGTGCCTGGAGTGAGATTGGCGGGAACAACAATGAGCAGTTCTTC
TRBJ2-2 | TRBV3-1/TRBV3-2 | . | . | CASSQERLNTGELFF | TGTGCCAGCAGCCAAGAGAGGTTGAACACCGGGGAGCTGTTTTTT
TRBJ2-6 | TRBV19 | . | . | CASSIVQPTRGNVLTF | TGTGCCAGTAGTATAGTTCAGCCGACTAGGGGCAACGTCCTGACTTTC
TRBJ1-6 | TRBV7-9 | . | TRBD1 | CASSLSGQGALYSPLHF | TGTGCCAGCAGCCTATCGGGACAGGGGGCCCTCTATTCACCCCTCCACTTT
TRBJ2-1 | TRBV6-4 | . | . | CASREGGAYSYNEQFF | TGTGCCAGCAGGGAAGGAGGGGCATACTCCTACAATGAGCAGTTCTTC
TRBJ1-5 | TRBV18 | . | TRBD1 | CASSPGKVGQGGQPQHF | TGTGCCAGCTCACCAGGGAAAGTAGGACAGGGAGGTCAGCCCCAGCATTTT
TRBJ2-3 | TRBV24-1 | . | TRBD1 | CATSSIRDSSDTQYF | TGTGCCACCAGTTCCATCCGGGACAGTTCTGATACGCAGTATTTT
TRBJ2-5 | TRBV28 | . | . | CASAAGVRVGGTQYF | TGTGCCAGCGCAGCGGGTGTGCGTGTCGGAGGGACCCAGTACTTC
TRBJ2-7 | TRBV19 | . | . | CASSPGHLAEQYF | TGTGCCAGTAGTCCCGGACACCTTGCCGAGCAGTACTTC
TRBJ2-5 | TRBV11-2 | . | TRBD2 | CASSPGGQETQYF | TGTGCCAGCAGCCCGGGGGGGCAAGAGACCCAGTACTTC
TRBJ2-2 | TRBV7-2 | once | TRBD2 | CASSGGLAGAAGELFF | TGTGCCAGCAGCGGGGGACTAGCGGGAGCGGCCGGGGAGCTGTTTTTT
TRBJ2-1 | TRBV2 | . | TRBD2 | CASSELAGVDNEQFF | TGTGCCAGCAGTGAATTAGCGGGAGTAGACAATGAGCAGTTCTTC
TRBJ2-7 | TRBV5-1 | . | TRBD2 | CASSLISSGTEQYF | TGCGCCAGCAGCTTGATCTCTAGCGGTACCGAGCAGTACTTC
TRBJ1-1 | TRBV10-3 | few | . | CAISESTQVNTEAFF | TGTGCCATCAGTGAGTCGACACAGGTGAACACTGAAGCTTTCTTT
TRBJ1-1 | TRBV9 | . | TRBD1 | CASSPPTGGNTEAFF | TGTGCCAGCAGCCCACCGACAGGGGGGAACACTGAAGCTTTCTTT
TRBJ2-7 | TRBV5-1 | . | TRBD2 | CASSLDGPGGYEQYF | TGCGCCAGCAGCTTGGACGGACCGGGGGGTTACGAGCAGTACTTC
TRBJ1-1 | TRBV6-1 | . | . | CASSETQGGGTEAFF | TGTGCCAGCAGTGAAACACAGGGTGGGGGCACTGAAGCTTTCTTT
TRBJ2-7 | TRBV28 | . | . | CASSRRGYEQYF | TGTGCCAGCAGTCGCAGGGGCTACGAGCAGTACTTC
TRBJ1-1 | TRBV27 | . | . | CASSLIQGGNTEAFF | TGTGCCAGCAGTTTGATACAGGGCGGGAACACTGAAGCTTTCTTT
TRBJ1-3 | TRBV5-1 | . | . | CASSLAVARGNTIYF | TGCGCCAGCAGCTTGGCGGTCGCCAGGGGAAACACCATATATTTT
TRBJ2-1 | TRBV29-1 | . | TRBD1 | CSVPGQGYYNEQFF | TGCAGCGTCCCGGGACAGGGCTACTACAATGAGCAGTTCTTC
TRBJ1-2 | TRBV2 | . | . | CASRQGAEGYTF | TGTGCCAGTAGACAAGGGGCAGAGGGCTACACCTTC
TRBJ2-6 | TRBV18 | . | TRBD1 | CASSRGQGASSGANVLTF | TGTGCCAGCTCACGGGGACAGGGGGCCAGCTCTGGGGCCAACGTCCTGACTTTC
TRBJ1-5 | TRBV19 | . | TRBD1 | CASSIEQGTLYQPQHF | TGTGCCAGTAGTATAGAACAGGGGACCCTATATCAGCCCCAGCATTTT
TRBJ2-1 | TRBV4-2 | few | TRBD1 | CASSQDTRGRWNEQFF | TGTGCCAGCAGCCAAGATACCAGGGGGCGGTGGAATGAGCAGTTCTTC
TRBJ1-4 | TRBV6-5 | . | TRBD1 | CASLWDRSTNEKLFF | TGTGCCAGTCTTTGGGACAGGTCAACTAATGAAAAACTGTTTTTT
TRBJ2-3 | TRBV28 | . | TRBD2 | CASSPWTSGSTDTQYF | TGTGCCAGCAGTCCCTGGACTAGCGGGAGCACAGATACGCAGTATTTT
TRBJ2-2 | TRBV24-1 | . | TRBD2 | CATSDFAGGRLDTGELFF | TGTGCCACCAGTGATTTCGCGGGGGGCAGGCTGGACACCGGGGAGCTGTTTTTT
TRBJ1-2 | TRBV19 | . | . | CASSIYGGYTF | TGTGCCAGTAGTATTTACGGTGGCTACACCTTC
TRBJ2-3 | TRBV7-9 | . | . | CASSFGSGDTQYF | TGTGCCAGCAGCTTTGGCAGCGGAGATACGCAGTATTTT
TRBJ2-7 | TRBV19 | . | . | CASSAGQFGSYEQYF | TGTGCCAGTAGTGCAGGACAGTTCGGATCCTACGAGCAGTACTTC
TRBJ1-6 | TRBV10-3 | . | TRBD1 | CAISGTGQPNSPLHF | TGTGCCATCAGTGGCACGGGACAGCCTAATTCACCCCTCCACTTT
TRBJ2-1 | TRBV29-1 | few | . | CSVRKGAGSSYNEQFF | TGCAGCGTCCGCAAAGGGGCGGGATCCTCCTACAATGAGCAGTTCTTC
TRBJ2-7 | TRBV3-1/TRBV3-2 | . | . | CASSQERSSYEQYF | TGTGCCAGCAGCCAAGAGCGTTCGTCCTACGAGCAGTACTTC
TRBJ2-1 | TRBV7-8 | once | . | CASTWRGGGYNEQFF | TGTGCCAGCACGTGGAGGGGTGGGGGATACAATGAGCAGTTCTTC
TRBJ1-2 | TRBV6-5 | . | TRBD1 | CASNRQGEGYTF | TGTGCCAGCAATCGACAGGGTGAGGGCTACACCTTC
TRBJ1-1 | TRBV5-5 | . | TRBD1 | CASSQGQGKGMNTEAFF | TGTGCCAGCAGCCAGGGACAGGGGAAGGGTATGAACACTGAAGCTTTCTTT
TRBJ1-3 | TRBV9 | few | . | CASSPLQGNTIYF | TGTGCCAGCAGCCCTCTCCAGGGAAACACCATATATTTT
TRBJ1-1 | TRBV28 | . | . | CASSRAGELNTEAFF | TGTGCCAGCAGTAGGGCGGGGGAGCTGAACACTGAAGCTTTCTTT
TRBJ1-2 | TRBV27 | . | . | CASTPAGQGRGYTF | TGTGCCAGCACTCCGGCAGGCCAGGGCCGGGGCTACACCTTC